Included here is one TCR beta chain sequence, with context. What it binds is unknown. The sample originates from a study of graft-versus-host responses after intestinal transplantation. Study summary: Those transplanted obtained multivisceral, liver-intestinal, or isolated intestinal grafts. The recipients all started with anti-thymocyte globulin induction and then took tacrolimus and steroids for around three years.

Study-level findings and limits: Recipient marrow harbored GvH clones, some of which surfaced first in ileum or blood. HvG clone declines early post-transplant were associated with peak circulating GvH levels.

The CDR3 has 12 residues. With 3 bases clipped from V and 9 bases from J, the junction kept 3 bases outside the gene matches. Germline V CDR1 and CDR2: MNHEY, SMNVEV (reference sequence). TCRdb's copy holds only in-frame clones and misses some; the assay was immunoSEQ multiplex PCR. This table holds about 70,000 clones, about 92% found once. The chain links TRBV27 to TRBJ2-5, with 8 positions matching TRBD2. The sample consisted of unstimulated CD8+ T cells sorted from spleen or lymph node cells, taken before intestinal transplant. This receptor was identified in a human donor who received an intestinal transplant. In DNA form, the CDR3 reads TGTGCCAGCAGTTTCCCGGGGGGGGCCCAGTACTTC. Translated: CASSFPGGAQYF.